These 4 T cell receptor beta chains came from one sample sequenced in a study of blood T cell repertoires in COVID-19. Clones were read by immunoSEQ multiplex PCR, and TCRdb kept only the in-frame ones, dropping some. This sample has around 300,000 clones, with about nine tenths found just once. The sequencing input was PBMCs or T cells enriched from blood (not recorded which). All receptors derive from a woman aged 40-49 years who had recovered from COVID-19.

The rearrangement links TRBV5-1 to TRBJ2-7, with TRBD2 matching over 14 bases. Germline V gene lookup returns CDR1 SGHRS and CDR2 YFSETQ. J gave up 2 bases and V 3 bases, and 7 bases lay outside the gene matches. The CDR3 consists of 17 residues. DNA of the CDR3: TGCGCCAGCAGCTCCGGGACTAGCGGGGGACGCGCCTACGAGCAGTACTTC. It is translated as CASSSGTSGGRAYEQYF.

The J gene is TRBJ2-1, the V gene TRBV2, with 9 bases that match TRBD2. Looked up from germline, CDR1 is SNHLY and CDR2 is FYNNEI. This CDR3 contains 14 residues. Trimming removed 5 bases from V and 8 bases from J; junction bases left unmatched: 7. CDR3 sequence (DNA): TGTGCCAGCAGTAAAACCCAGCGGGGGGATGAGCAGTTCTTC. Translating gives CASSKTQRGDEQFF.

This chain connects TRBV18 to TRBJ2-1, with TRBD1 as a possible D gene (6 bases). Deletions cut 3 bases from V and 0 bases from J, with 9 bases between. The CDR3 totals 15 residues. Germline values: CDR1 KGHSH, CDR2 LQKENI. The CDR3 region is CASSPRGSSYNEQFF. The CDR3 DNA sequence: TGTGCCAGCTCACCCAGGGGCAGCTCCTACAATGAGCAGTTCTTC.

A few counts support this clone. V usage is TRBV27 and J usage is TRBJ1-3; possibly TRBD1 for D (6 bases). Germline CDR1 and CDR2: MNHEY and SMNVEV (reference sequence). The CDR3 is 14 amino acids. V was clipped by 6 bases and J by 0 bases, with 9 bases between them. The CDR3 bases are TGTGCCAGCAGACCGGGACACTCTGGAAACACCATATATTTT. Translating it yields CASRPGHSGNTIYF.